A single sample is the source of the 13 T cell receptor beta chains below, sequenced in a study of chemoradiotherapy in HPV16-positive cancers. Data came from immunoSEQ multiplex PCR; TCRdb stores just in-frame clones and leaves some out. In the table there are about 4,300 clones, roughly 80% of which are singletons. This specimen was taken from a patient who underwent chemoradiotherapy. The receptors shown here come from a human donor with HPV-associated anogenital cancer.

The chain combines TRBV7-9 with TRBJ2-7, with TRBD1 matching 10 bases. V dropped 0 bases and J dropped 2; count of bases not matched to a gene: 7. The CDR3 is made up of 17 amino acids. The V gene's germline CDR1 is SEHNR and CDR2 FQNEAQ (reference sequence). CDR3 bases: TGTGCCAGCAGCTTAGCGCAGGGGACAGGGGCCACCTACGAGCAGTACTTC. This gives the protein CASSLAQGTGATYEQYF. The full variable domain, rest sourced from reference TRBV7-9 and TRBJ2-7, is DTGVSQNPRHKITKRGQNVTFRCDPISEHNRLYWYRQTLGQGPEFLTYFQNEAQLEKSRLLSDRFSAERPKGSFSTLEIQRTEQGDSAMYLCASSLAQGTGATYEQYFGPGTRLTVT.

V usage is TRBV19 and J usage is TRBJ1-2; 7 nucleotides match TRBD1. The CDR3 extends over 15 amino acids. Germline trimming cut 3 bases from V and 4 bases from J; bases unmatched to any gene: 8. The germline gives CDR1 LNHDA, CDR2 SQIVND (reference sequence). CDR3 sequence reads: CASSIQAGGRYGYTF. In DNA form, the CDR3 reads TGTGCCAGTAGTATCCAGGCAGGGGGTCGCTATGGCTACACCTTC.

The chain has TRBV19 and TRBJ1-6; D remains ambiguous. CDR3 length equals 14 residues. Trimming stripped 4 bases from V and 7 bases from J, with 11 bases between. Germline V gene data show CDR1 as LNHDA and CDR2 as SQIVND (reference sequence). The CDR3 DNA reads TGTGCCAGTAGTACGGGGTGGGAGAATTCACCCCTCCACTTT. Protein: CASSTGWENSPLHF.

The count of this clone is one. This chain connects TRBV11-2 to TRBJ2-7; a weak D match, TRBD1 (6 bases). The V end was cut by 0 bases, the J end by 6 bases, with 9 bases between. Germline V gene lookup returns CDR1 SGHAT and CDR2 FQNNGV. The CDR3 extends over 13 amino acids. The CDR3 reads CASSLEQGLEQYF. The CDR3 coding sequence is TGTGCCAGCAGCTTAGAACAGGGTCTCGAGCAGTACTTC.

The rearrangement links TRBV5-1 to TRBJ2-7; D possibly matches TRBD1 or TRBD2 (5 bases each). Germline assignment: CDR1 SGHRS and CDR2 YFSETQ. This CDR3 is built from 13 residues. V lost 3 bases, J lost 7 bases, and 14 bases lay in between. The CDR3 is CASSSVGGWEQYF. The CDR3 nucleotides are TGCGCCAGCAGCTCTGTTGGGGGATGGGAGCAGTACTTC. Drawing the rest from reference TRBV5-1 and TRBJ2-7, the complete variable domain is KAGVTQTPRYLIKTRGQQVTLSCSPISGHRSVSWYQQTPGQGLQFLFEYFSETQRNKGNFPGRFSGRQFSNSRSEMNVSTLELGDSALYLCASSSVGGWEQYFGPGTRLTVT.

This clone has only one observation. The chain is built from TRBV4-1 and TRBJ2-7, with 8 bases identical to TRBD1. V gave up 0 bases and J gave up 0 bases; unmatched junction bases: 4. This CDR3 region has 16 residues. Germline V gene sequence: CDR1 MGHRA, CDR2 YSYEKL. The CDR3 protein is CASSQDPTGGSYEQYF. The CDR3 coding sequence is TGCGCCAGCAGCCAAGATCCCACAGGGGGCTCCTACGAGCAGTACTTC.

With regard to this clone: Other DNA sequences in the sample encode the same CDR3. The rearrangement uses TRBV7-2 and TRBJ1-1; D uncertain. V lost 5 bases and J 1 base, leaving 8 bases between the germline ends. The CDR3 loop spans 13 amino acids. CDR1 SGHTA and CDR2 FQGNSA come from the germline V gene. The CDR3 DNA sequence: TGTGCCAGCAGCCCTGGAAGGAACACTGAAGCTTTCTTT. It translates to CASSPGRNTEAFF.

The chain recombines TRBV18 with TRBJ2-3; 12 bases are a match to TRBD2. Germline V lookup: CDR1 KGHSH, CDR2 LQKENI. This CDR3 has 18 amino acids. V shed 3 bases, J shed 6 bases, and the junction held 13 bases outside the gene matches. CDR3: CASSPTSGGPLTGDTQYF. Here the CDR3 DNA reads TGTGCCAGCTCACCGACTAGCGGGGGCCCACTCACAGGGGATACGCAGTATTTT.

The chain couples TRBV7-6 to TRBJ1-1, with D perhaps TRBD1 (5 bases). V lost 5 bases, J lost 4 bases, and 23 bases lay in between. The CDR3 extends over 17 amino acids. Germline CDR1 and CDR2: SGHVS and FNYEAQ. The CDR3 DNA is TGTGCCAGCAGCCCCTCGGGGAGGGGATCTGGGAGCACTGAAGCTTTCTTT. Amino acid sequence: CASSPSGRGSGSTEAFF. Complete variable domain (other parts from reference TRBV7-6 and TRBJ1-1): GAGVSQSPRYKVTKRGQDVALRCDPISGHVSLYWYRQALGQGPEFLTYFNYEAQQDKSGLPNDRFSAERPEGSISTLTIQRTEQRDSAMYRCASSPSGRGSGSTEAFFGQGTRLTVV.

The chain combines TRBV2 with TRBJ2-3; 8 bases agree with TRBD1. Germline lookup yields CDR1 SNHLY and CDR2 FYNNEI. CDR3 size: 15 residues. V shed 9 bases, J shed 6 bases, and the junction held 14 bases outside the gene matches. The CDR3 DNA reads TGTGCCAGGTTTCCAGGGGGCGCGGTCGGGGATACGCAGTATTTT. Amino acid sequence: CARFPGGAVGDTQYF.

The CDR3 protein is CASSLGTGADMNTEAFF. The CDR3 coding sequence is TGCGCCAGCAGCTTGGGAACGGGGGCGGATATGAACACTGAAGCTTTCTTT. This chain links TRBV5-1 with TRBJ1-1; D is possibly TRBD1 (6 bases). Germline assignment: CDR1 SGHRS and CDR2 YFSETQ. Trimming took off 0 bases at V and 0 bases at J, with 15 bases between the two ends. The CDR3 is 17 residues long.

The chain uses TRBV2 and TRBJ1-2, with a weak D call TRBD1 (5 bases). This CDR3 is 13 amino acids long. The V gene lost 7 bases and the J gene lost 2 bases, with 11 bases spanning the gap. The germline V gene has CDR1 SNHLY and CDR2 FYNNEI. The CDR3 reads CASTPGQNYGYTF. For the CDR3, the DNA is TGTGCCAGCACCCCGGGGCAGAACTATGGCTACACCTTC.

The chain employs TRBV2 and TRBJ1-2; D perhaps matches TRBD1 (5 bases). The CDR3 runs to 13 residues. The V and J ends lost 4 bases and 4 bases respectively, with 10 bases between them. The germline CDR1 and CDR2 sequences are SNHLY and FYNNEI. This chain's CDR3 is CASSGDGAYGYTF. The CDR3 DNA sequence: TGTGCCAGCAGTGGGGACGGGGCCTATGGCTACACCTTC.